This T cell receptor (beta chain) was found in a study of cytomegalovirus exposure and HLA in healthy donors (dated by TCRdb to 2016 to 2017). The study in broad terms: A later analysis indicated that the 100 to 150 validation repertoires were generated on the platform also employed for the 670 or so repertoires of the first cohort. To predict cytomegalovirus infection status, the study combined high-throughput TCR immunosequencing, statistical association of individual TCRs with disease status, and machine learning. A separate validation cohort of about 110 different subjects was used in addition to the 666-subject first cohort. The study was designed to test whether signatures of past pathogen exposure could be identified by cataloging public T cell receptors.

Donors formed part of the validation cohort, which comprised about 120 subjects and was distinct from the first cohort of some 700 subjects. General conclusions and limits of the study: The classifier was reported to diagnose cytomegalovirus status with high specificity and sensitivity in both the original cohort and the validation cohort. A later analysis had no HLA typing for the validation cohort, so co-occurrence there was scored across all 110 or so repertoires. A total of 150 or so TCR beta chains were listed by the study as associated with cytomegalovirus. A later analysis found that TCRs clustered in the first cohort also tended to co-occur in the roughly 120 validation repertoires, with just under 95% of cluster scores above 0. The authors suggested that the approach could potentially be extended to other disease states and immunological phenotypes. In vitro tests confirmed that three of the cytomegalovirus-associated TCR beta chains recognize cytomegalovirus antigens. Most TCR sequences were observed very rarely across donors, whereas some public TCRs were present in many individuals.

To note about this clone: Its antigen target is currently unknown. Base-call qualities are not available, and no considerably larger clone is one nucleotide away.

The library was generated by the immunoSEQ multiplex PCR assay. As for the original processing: A statistical classification framework was built to diagnose cytomegalovirus status from the catalog of TCR beta chain sequences. Not all clones reach the TCRdb copy of this immuneACCESS table, which keeps in-frame sequences only. Checked studies attribute under half of the gap to unresolved V genes and leave the rest unexplained. V and J calls plus clone size are reproduced from that table; the DNA served to infer D and trimming. The sample records about 78,000 clones, 90% to 97% of which are singletons. 1.6% of the sample is taken by the ten largest. The CDR1 and CDR2 encoded by the germline V gene (reference sequence) are SEHNR and FQNEAQ. V loses 1 base, J loses 0 bases, and the germline ends lie 12 bases apart. Its CDR3 holds 17 amino acids, cysteine through phenylalanine. The read is trimmed to its CDR3 DNA, 51 bases read in frame from base 1.

The sequenced sample was PBMCs. This chain joins TRBV7-9 to TRBJ1-4; the D gene cannot be resolved reliably. This receptor was identified in a man aged 18 to 29 in good health and CMV-seropositive. The base sequence is TGTGCCAGCAGCTTAGGACACTCGTATGCAACTAATGAAAAACTGTTTTTT. The translation is CASSLGHSYATNEKLFF.